This TCR beta chain was found in a study of T cells expressing NK-cell markers (TCRdb year 2020). About the investigation overall: In sorted CD3+CD56+NKG2C+, CD3+CD56+NKG2C- and CD3+CD56-NKG2C+ T-cell subsets from several donors, TCR beta-chain repertoires were profiled. Sequencing of the libraries produced 2 x 150 bp reads on Illumina HiSeq 2000/2500, MiSeq or NextSeq. The study sequenced eight donors, all healthy volunteers chosen at random: three men and five women. Seven of the eight sequenced donors were HCMV-seropositive and one was HCMV-seronegative. What the authors observed across the whole study: In 5 to 7 donors, the dominant CD3+CD56+NKG2C+ clonotypes were found to rank among the top 10 CD8+ clonotypes and to make up 1.0-7.0% of CD8+ T cells. Those dominant clonotypes were again the most abundant among CD3+CD56-NKG2C+ cells in a few donors, at roughly 25-65%. Whether the expanded NKG2C-expressing T cell clones were specific for HCMV antigens remained unclear.

The reads were generated on an Illumina HiSeq 2000. TCR beta cDNA libraries were made by 5'RACE template switching that added a universal primer site and unique molecular identifiers. cDNA synthesis was primed from the TCR beta constant segment and was followed by two successive PCR amplification steps. Per the original workflow: Reads were demultiplexed and grouped by UMI with MIGEC, and clonotypes were assembled and quantified with MiTCR. To remove erroneous sequences, TCR cDNA sequences were retained only when supported by two or more reads. Downstream repertoire analysis used the tcR package, and clonotypes were matched across fractions by CDR3 nucleotide sequence plus V segment. Antigen specificity was annotated against VDJdb with VDJmatch, allowing one amino acid substitution in CDR3. TCRdb reprocessed the reads, reporting each CDR3 protein sequence once and no DNA. The V and J calls, along with clone size, are taken from TCRdb and not from the paper's own processing. This sample's table contains some 410,000 distinct CDR3 sequences. 6% to 8% of the sample rests with the top ten.

A commercial ELISA kit detecting HCMV-specific IgG in serum was used to determine HCMV serostatus. Peripheral blood mononuclear cells were isolated from blood by Ficoll density gradient centrifugation. Reading from cysteine to phenylalanine, the CDR3 counts 15 amino acids. No DNA sequence is on record. Via the germline V gene, CDR1 is SGHTA and CDR2 FQGNSA. A word on this clonotype: The specificity of this receptor is unknown.

The clonotype was recovered from a woman aged 18 to 75 in good health. Input material: blood T cells: a sorted CD56 or NKG2C T cell subset, CD4+ or CD8+ T cells, or bulk PBMC T cells (not recorded which). The chain is made from TRBV7-2 and TRBJ2-1. The CDR3 has the sequence CASSSPGPLRSEQFF.